This TCR beta chain was sequenced during a study of T cell responses to AZD1222 COVID-19 vaccine. Trimming left V 0 bases short and J 14 bases short, with 13 bases between. CDR1 and CDR2 (germline): ENHRY, SYGVKD. The CDR3 is 12 amino acids. On this clone itself: Antigen specificity is unknown.

Overall study findings and caveats: CD4 TCRs associated with vaccination spanned spike, dominating at 160-218 and 743-854.

The repertoire was sequenced with immunoSEQ multiplex PCR; TCRdb's copy has only in-frame clones and lacks some. Of tens of thousands of clones listed, around nine tenths are singletons. V gene TRBV10-3 combines with J gene TRBJ1-1; D uncertain. The material sequenced was peripheral blood, taken on day 0 of AZD1222 vaccination. This TCR came from an adult in good health. The CDR3 spells CAISESPTRKFF. The CDR3 nucleotides read TGTGCCATCAGTGAGTCGCCAACCCGGAAGTTCTTT.